This TCR beta chain was sequenced in a study of CD8 T cells in Susac syndrome. Germline assignment: CDR1 SGHRS and CDR2 YFSETQ. The CDR3 contains 15 residues. With random hexamers, roughly 0.45 to 1 ug RNA was reverse transcribed. An immunoSEQ multiplex PCR generated amplified TCR beta CDR3 products spanning 54 Vbeta and 13 Jbeta. TCRdb redid the calling of the immunoSEQ multiplex PCR reads with MiXCR, one entry per CDR3 protein. The table shows about 130,000 distinct CDR3 sequences, with about 95% occurring only once. Turning to this clonotype: Germline is not matched at one junction end, which may reflect a read error.

The material sequenced was CD4+ T cells from PBMCs. The clonotype comes from a human donor in good health. The chain links TRBV5-1 to TRBJ1-1, with 10 bases lining up with TRBD1. CDR3 nucleotide sequence: TGTGCCAGCAGCTTTTCCCCCGGGACAGGGGTTTTTTGGATCTTT. It is translated as CASSFSPGTGVFWIF.